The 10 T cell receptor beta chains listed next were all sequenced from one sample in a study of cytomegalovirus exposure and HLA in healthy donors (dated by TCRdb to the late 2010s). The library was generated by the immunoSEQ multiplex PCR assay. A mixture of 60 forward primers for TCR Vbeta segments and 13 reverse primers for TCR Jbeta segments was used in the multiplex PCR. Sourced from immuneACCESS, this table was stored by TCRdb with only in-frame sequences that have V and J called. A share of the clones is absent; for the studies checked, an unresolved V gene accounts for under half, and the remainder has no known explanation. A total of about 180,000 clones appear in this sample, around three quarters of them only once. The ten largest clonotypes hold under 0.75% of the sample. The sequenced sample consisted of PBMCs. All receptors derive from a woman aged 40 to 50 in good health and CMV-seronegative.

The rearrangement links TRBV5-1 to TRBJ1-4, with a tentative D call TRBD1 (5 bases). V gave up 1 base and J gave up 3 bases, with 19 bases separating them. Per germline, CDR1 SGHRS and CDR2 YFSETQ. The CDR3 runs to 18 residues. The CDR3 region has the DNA TGCGCCAGCAGCTTGTTCCATTTCGCGGGAGGGGCTAATGAAAAACTGTTTTTT. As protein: CASSLFHFAGGANEKLFF.

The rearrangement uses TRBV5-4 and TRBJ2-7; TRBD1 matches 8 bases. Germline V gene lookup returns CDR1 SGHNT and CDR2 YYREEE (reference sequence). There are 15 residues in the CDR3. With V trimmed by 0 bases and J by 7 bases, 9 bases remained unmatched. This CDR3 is CASSLVGTGLREQYF. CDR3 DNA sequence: TGTGCCAGCAGCTTGGTTGGGACAGGTTTGAGGGAGCAGTACTTC. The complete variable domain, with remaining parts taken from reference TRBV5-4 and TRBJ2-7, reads ETGVTQSPTHLIKTRGQQVTLRCSSQSGHNTVSWYQQALGQGPQFIFQYYREEENGRGNFPPRFSGLQFPNYSSELNVNALELDDSALYLCASSLVGTGLREQYFGPGTRLTVT.

The CDR3 sequence is CASSYVRTDTGELFF. The DNA for the CDR3 is TGTGCCAGCAGTTACGTCCGGACAGACACCGGGGAGCTGTTTTTT. V gene TRBV6-5 combines with J gene TRBJ2-2, with D perhaps TRBD1 (6 bases). V lost 2 bases to trimming and J lost 3 bases, with 10 bases between them. Germline V gene sequence: CDR1 MNHEY, CDR2 SVGAGI. There are 15 residues in the CDR3.

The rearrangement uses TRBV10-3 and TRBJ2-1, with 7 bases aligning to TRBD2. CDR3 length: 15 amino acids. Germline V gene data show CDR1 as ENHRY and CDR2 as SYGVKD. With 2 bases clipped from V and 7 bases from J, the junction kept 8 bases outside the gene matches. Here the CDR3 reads CAISEGEAGRNEQFF. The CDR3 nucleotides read TGTGCCATCAGTGAGGGGGAGGCCGGGAGGAATGAGCAGTTCTTC.

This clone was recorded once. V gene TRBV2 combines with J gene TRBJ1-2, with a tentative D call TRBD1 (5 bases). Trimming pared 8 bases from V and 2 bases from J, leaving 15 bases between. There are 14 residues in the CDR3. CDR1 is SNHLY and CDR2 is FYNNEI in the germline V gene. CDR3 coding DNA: TGTGCCAGCGCTAAGGGGCCCATCAACTATGGCTACACCTTC. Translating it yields CASAKGPINYGYTF.

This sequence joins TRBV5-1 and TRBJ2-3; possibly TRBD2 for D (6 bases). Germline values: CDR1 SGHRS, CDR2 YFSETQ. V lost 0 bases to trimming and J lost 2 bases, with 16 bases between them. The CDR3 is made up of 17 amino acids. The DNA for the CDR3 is TGCGCCAGCAGCTTGGCCTGGGCTAGCGCGAACACAGATACGCAGTATTTT. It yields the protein CASSLAWASANTDTQYF.

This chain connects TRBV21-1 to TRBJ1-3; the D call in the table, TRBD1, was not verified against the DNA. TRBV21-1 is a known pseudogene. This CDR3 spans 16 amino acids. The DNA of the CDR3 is TGTGCCAGCAGCAAAGCTGGGGGCAGGTCTGGAAACACCATATATTTT. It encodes CASSKAGGRSGNTIYF.

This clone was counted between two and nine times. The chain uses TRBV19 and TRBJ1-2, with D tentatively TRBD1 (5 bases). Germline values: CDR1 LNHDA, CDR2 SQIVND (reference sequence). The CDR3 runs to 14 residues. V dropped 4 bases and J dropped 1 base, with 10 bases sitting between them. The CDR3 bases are TGTGCCAGTAGTACTCGACAGAGTAACTATGGCTACACCTTC. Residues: CASSTRQSNYGYTF.

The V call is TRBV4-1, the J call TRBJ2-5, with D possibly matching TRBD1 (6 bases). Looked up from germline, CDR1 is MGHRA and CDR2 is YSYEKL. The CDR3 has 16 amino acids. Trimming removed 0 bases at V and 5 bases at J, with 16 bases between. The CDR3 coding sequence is TGCGCCAGCAGCCAAGAAGGGGTACAGGGTTGGGAGACCCAGTACTTC. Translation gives CASSQEGVQGWETQYF.

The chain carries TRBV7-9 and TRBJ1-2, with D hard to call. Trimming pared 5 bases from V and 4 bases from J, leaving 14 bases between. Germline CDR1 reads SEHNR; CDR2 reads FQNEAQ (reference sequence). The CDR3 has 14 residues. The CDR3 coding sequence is TGTGCCAGCAGCAGGTTTGGAACGGGCTATGGCTACACCTTC. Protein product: CASSRFGTGYGYTF.